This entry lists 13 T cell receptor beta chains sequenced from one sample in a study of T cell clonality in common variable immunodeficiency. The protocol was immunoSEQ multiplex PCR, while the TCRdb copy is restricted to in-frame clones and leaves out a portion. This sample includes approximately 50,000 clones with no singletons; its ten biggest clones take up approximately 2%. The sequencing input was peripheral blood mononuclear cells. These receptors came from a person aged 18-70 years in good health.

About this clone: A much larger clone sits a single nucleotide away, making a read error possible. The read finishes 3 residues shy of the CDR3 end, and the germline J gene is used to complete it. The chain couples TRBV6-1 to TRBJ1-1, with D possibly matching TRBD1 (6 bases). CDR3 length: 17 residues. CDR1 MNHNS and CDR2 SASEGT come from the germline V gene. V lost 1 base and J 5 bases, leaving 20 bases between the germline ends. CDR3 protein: CASSEEARGRVRTEAFF. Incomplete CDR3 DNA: TGTGCCAGCAGTGAAGAGGCGCGGGGGCGCGTCAGAACTGAA.

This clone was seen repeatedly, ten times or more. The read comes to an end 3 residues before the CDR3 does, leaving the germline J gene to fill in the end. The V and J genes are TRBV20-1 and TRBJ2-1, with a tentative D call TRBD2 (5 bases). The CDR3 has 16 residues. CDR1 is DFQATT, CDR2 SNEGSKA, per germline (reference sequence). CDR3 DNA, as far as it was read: TGCAGCCACTCGTCCTCCCTAGCTCTACCAAACAATGAG. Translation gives CSHSSSLALPNNE. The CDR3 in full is CSHSSSLALPNNEQFF.

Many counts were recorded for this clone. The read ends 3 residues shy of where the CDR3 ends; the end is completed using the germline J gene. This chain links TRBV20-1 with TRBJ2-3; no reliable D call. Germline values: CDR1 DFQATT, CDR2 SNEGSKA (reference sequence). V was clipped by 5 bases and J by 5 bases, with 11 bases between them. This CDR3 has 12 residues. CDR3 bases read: TGCAGTGCTCCTGAAGCTCTAGATACG. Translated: CSAPEALDT. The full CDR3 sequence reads CSAPEALDTQYF.

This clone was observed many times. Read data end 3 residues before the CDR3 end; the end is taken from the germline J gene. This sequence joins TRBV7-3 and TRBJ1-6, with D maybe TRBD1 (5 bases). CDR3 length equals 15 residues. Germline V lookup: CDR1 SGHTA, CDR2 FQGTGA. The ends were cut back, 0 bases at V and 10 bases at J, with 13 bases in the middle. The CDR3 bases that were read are TGTGCCAGCAGCTTAACGGGCCAGGGAGGCTCACCC. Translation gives CASSLTGQGGSP. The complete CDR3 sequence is CASSLTGQGGSPLHF.

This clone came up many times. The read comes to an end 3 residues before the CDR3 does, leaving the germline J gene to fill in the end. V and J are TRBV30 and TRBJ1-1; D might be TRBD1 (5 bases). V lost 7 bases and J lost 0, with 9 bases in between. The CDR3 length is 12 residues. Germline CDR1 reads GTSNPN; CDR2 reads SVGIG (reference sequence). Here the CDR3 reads CAYRQMNTEAFF. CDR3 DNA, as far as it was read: TGTGCCTATCGACAGATGAACACTGAA.

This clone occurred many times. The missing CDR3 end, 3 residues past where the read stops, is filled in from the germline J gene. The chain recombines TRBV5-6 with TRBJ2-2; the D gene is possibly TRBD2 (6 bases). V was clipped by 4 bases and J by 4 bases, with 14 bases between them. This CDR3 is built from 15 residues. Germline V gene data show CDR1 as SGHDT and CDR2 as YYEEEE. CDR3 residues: CASSPRGVFTGELFF. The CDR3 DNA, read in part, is TGTGCCAGCAGCCCCCGCGGGGTATTCACCGGGGAG. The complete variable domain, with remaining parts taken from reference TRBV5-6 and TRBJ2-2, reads DAGVTQSPTHLIKTRGQQVTLRCSPKSGHDTVSWYQQALGQGPQFIFQYYEEEERQRGNFPDRFSGHQFPNYSSELNVNALLLGDSALYLCASSPRGVFTGELFFGEGSRLTVL.

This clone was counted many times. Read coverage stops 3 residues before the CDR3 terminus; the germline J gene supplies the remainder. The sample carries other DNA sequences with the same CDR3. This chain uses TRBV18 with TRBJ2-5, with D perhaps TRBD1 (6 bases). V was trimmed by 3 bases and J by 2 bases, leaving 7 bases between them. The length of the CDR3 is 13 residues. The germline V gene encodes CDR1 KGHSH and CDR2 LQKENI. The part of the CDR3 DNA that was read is TGTGCCAGCTCACCGGGACAACAAGAGACC. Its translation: CASSPGQQET. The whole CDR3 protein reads CASSPGQQETQYF.

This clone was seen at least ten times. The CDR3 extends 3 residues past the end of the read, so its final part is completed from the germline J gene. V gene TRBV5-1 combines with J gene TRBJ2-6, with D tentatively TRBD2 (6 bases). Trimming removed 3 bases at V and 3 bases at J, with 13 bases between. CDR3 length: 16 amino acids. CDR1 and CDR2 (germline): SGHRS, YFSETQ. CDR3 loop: CASSSDGGVGANVLTF. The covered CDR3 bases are TGCGCCAGCAGCTCGGACGGGGGTGTTGGGGCCAACGTC. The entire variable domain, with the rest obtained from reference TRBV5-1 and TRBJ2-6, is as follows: KAGVTQTPRYLIKTRGQQVTLSCSPISGHRSVSWYQQTPGQGLQFLFEYFSETQRNKGNFPGRFSGRQFSNSRSEMNVSTLELGDSALYLCASSSDGGVGANVLTFGAGSRLTVL.

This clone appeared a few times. Here the CDR3 reads CASSEIGVSGANVLTF. The CDR3 DNA, read in part, is TGTGCCAGCAGTGAGATCGGTGTGTCTGGGGCCAACGTC. The V and J genes are TRBV2 and TRBJ2-6, with no clear D. The CDR3 end falls 3 residues outside the read, so it is completed with the germline J gene. The V end was cut by 3 bases, the J end by 1 base, with 10 bases between. CDR1 is SNHLY and CDR2 is FYNNEI in the germline V gene. There are 16 residues in the CDR3.

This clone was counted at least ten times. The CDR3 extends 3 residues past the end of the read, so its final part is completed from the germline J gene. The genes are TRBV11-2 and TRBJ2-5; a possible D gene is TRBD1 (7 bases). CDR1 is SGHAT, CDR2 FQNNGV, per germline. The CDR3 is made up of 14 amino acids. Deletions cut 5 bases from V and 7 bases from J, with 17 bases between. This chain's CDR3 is CASSPRGDRWTQYF. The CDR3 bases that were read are TGTGCCAGCAGCCCCAGGGGGGATCGTTGGACC.

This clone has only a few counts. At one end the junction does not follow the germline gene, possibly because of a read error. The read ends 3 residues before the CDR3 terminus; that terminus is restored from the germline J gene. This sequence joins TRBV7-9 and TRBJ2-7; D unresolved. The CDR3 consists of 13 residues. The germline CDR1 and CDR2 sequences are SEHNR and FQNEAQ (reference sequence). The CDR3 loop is CPSSTEDKYEQYF. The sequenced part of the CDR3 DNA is TGTCCCAGCAGCACGGAAGACAAGTACGAG.

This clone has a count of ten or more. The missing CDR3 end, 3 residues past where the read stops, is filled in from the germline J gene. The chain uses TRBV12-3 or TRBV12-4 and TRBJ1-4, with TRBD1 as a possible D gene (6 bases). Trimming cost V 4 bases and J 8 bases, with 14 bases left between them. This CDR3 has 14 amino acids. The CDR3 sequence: CASSWTTGLEKLFF. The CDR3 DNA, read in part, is TGTGCCAGCAGTTGGACCACAGGGCTGGAAAAA.

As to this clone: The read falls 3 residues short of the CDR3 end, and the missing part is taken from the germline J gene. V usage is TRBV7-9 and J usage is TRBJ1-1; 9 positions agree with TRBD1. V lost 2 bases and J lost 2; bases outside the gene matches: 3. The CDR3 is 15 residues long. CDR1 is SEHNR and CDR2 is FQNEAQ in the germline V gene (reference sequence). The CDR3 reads CASSLKGQGNTEAFF. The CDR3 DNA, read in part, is TGTGCCAGCAGCTTAAAGGGACAGGGAAACACTGAA.